The source of this T cell receptor beta chain is a study of response to subunit inactivated influenza vaccine. TCRdb ran MiXCR on the RT-PCR reads and lists one entry per CDR3 protein. Here the sample spans over 650,000 distinct CDR3 sequences, around a sixth being singletons. Germline loops: CDR1 SGHRS, CDR2 YFSETQ. This CDR3 region has 13 residues. The V end was cut by 3 bases, the J end by 4 bases, with 8 bases between. With regard to this clonotype: As yet, its antigen is unknown.

Overall study results and limits: Each seasonal influenza vaccination recruits few new T cells, the authors suggested.

This chain joins TRBV5-1 and TRBJ1-5, with TRBD1 as a possible D gene (5 bases). Sequenced material: PBMCs from blood, taken about 5 days after vaccination. This sequence originates from a man aged 50 or older who received an inactivated influenza vaccine. CDR3 nucleotide sequence: TGCGCCAGCAGCTGGGGGGGGAATCAGCCCCAGCATTTT. The encoded protein is CASSWGGNQPQHF.